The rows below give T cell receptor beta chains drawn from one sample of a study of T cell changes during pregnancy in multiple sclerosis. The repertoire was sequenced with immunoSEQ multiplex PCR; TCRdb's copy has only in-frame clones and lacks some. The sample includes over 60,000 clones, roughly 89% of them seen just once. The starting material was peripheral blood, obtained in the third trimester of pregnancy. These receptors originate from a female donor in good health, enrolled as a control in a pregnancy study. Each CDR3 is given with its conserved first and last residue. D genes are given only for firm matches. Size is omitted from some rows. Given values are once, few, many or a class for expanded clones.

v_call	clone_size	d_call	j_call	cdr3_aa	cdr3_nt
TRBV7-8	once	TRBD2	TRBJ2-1	CASSALAGEDFYNEQFF	TGTGCCAGCAGCGCCCTGGCGGGGGAGGACTTTTACAATGAGCAGTTCTTC
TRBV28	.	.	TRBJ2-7	CASSRDRYEQYF	TGTGCCAGCAGTCGAGACAGGTACGAGCAGTACTTC
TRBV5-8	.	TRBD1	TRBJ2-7	CASSLEGTVSYEQYF	TGTGCCAGCAGCCTGGAAGGGACAGTTTCCTACGAGCAGTACTTC
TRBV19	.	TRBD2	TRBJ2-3	CASSMWRGTTSTDTQYF	TGTGCCAGTAGTATGTGGCGGGGGACGACTAGCACAGATACGCAGTATTTT
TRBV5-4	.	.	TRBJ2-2	CASTVSRGSTGELFF	TGTGCCAGCACCGTGAGTAGAGGAAGCACCGGGGAGCTGTTTTTT
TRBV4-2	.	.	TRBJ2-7	CASSQDRRYYEQYF	TGTGCCAGCAGCCAAGACAGGCGATACTACGAGCAGTACTTC
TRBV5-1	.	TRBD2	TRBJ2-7	CASSPRGVSAYEQYF	TGCGCCAGCAGCCCCCGGGGGGTTTCTGCCTACGAGCAGTACTTC
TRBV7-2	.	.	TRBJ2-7	CASSRDILMSYEQYF	TGTGCCAGCAGCCGGGACATTTTGATGAGTTACGAGCAGTACTTC
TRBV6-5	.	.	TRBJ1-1	CASSYSRVNTEAFF	TGTGCCAGCAGTTATAGCAGAGTGAACACTGAAGCTTTCTTT
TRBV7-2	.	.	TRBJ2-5	CASSLRGTWGETQYF	TGTGCCAGCAGCTTAAGGGGGACCTGGGGAGAGACCCAGTACTTC
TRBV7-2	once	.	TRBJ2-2	CASSLFRDRNTGELFF	TGTGCCAGCAGCTTATTCCGAGACAGGAACACCGGGGAGCTGTTTTTT
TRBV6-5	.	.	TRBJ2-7	CASSYSTLSYEQYF	TGTGCCAGCAGTTACTCGACACTCTCCTACGAGCAGTACTTC
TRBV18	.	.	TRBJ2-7	CASSQQAPRRYYYEQYF	TGTGCCAGCTCACAACAAGCCCCGAGGAGGTACTACTACGAGCAGTACTTC
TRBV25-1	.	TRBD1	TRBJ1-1	CASSANRDRLNTEAFF	TGTGCCAGCAGTGCAAACCGGGACAGGCTGAACACTGAAGCTTTCTTT
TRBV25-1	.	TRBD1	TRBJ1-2	CASSELGGQGRYGYTF	TGTGCCAGCAGTGAATTAGGTGGACAGGGTCGCTATGGCTACACCTTC
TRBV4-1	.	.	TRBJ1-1	CASSQKSGPNTEAFF	TGCGCCAGCAGCCAAAAAAGCGGACCGAACACTGAAGCTTTCTTT
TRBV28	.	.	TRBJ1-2	CASRKPSGDYAGYTF	TGTGCCAGCAGGAAACCCTCAGGGGACTATGCGGGCTACACCTTC
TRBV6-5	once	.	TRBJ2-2	CASSAGTATGELFF	TGTGCCAGCAGTGCTGGGACTGCCACCGGGGAGCTGTTTTTT
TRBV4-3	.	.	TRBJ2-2	CASSPGEGNRVLTGELFF	TGCGCCAGCAGCCCTGGAGAGGGAAACAGGGTTCTTACCGGGGAGCTGTTTTTT
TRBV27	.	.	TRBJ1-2	CASQSGGNPNYGYTF	TGTGCCAGCCAATCGGGGGGAAACCCTAACTATGGCTACACCTTC
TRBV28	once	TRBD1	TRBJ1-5	CASSLFGTGGLMGDQPQHF	TGTGCCAGCAGTTTATTCGGGACAGGGGGTTTAATGGGGGATCAGCCCCAGCATTTT
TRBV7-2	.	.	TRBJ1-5	CASSLWGREGDQPQHF	TGTGCCAGCAGCTTATGGGGCAGGGAGGGGGATCAGCCCCAGCATTTT
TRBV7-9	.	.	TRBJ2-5	CASSPQRGLGETQYF	TGTGCCAGCAGCCCGCAACGGGGGTTGGGAGAGACCCAGTACTTC
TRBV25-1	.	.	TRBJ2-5	CASSVHRVAQETQYF	TGTGCCAGCAGTGTTCACAGGGTTGCCCAAGAGACCCAGTACTTC
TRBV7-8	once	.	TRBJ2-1	CASSLVASPSGQFF	TGTGCCAGCAGCTTAGTGGCTAGCCCCAGTGGGCAGTTCTTC
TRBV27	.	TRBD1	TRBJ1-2	CASSSTTGARGYTF	TGTGCCAGCAGTTCTACAACAGGGGCAAGGGGCTACACCTTC
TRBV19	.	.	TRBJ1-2	CASNPGQGTYGYTF	TGTGCCAGTAATCCGGGGCAGGGGACCTATGGCTACACCTTC
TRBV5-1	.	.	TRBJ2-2	CATKEWSTGELFF	TGCGCCACCAAGGAGTGGTCAACCGGGGAGCTGTTTTTT
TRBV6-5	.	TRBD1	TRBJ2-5	CASSYDRVRETQYF	TGTGCCAGCAGTTATGACAGGGTGAGGGAGACCCAGTACTTC
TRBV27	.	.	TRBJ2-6	CASSPPRRESSGANVLTF	TGTGCCAGCAGCCCCCCCCGACGGGAGAGCTCTGGGGCCAACGTCCTGACTTTC
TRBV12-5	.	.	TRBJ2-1	CASGLGGPPYEQFF	TGTGCTAGTGGTTTGGGAGGTCCACCCTATGAGCAGTTCTTC
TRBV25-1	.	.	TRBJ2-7	CASSVGGWEYF	TGTGCCAGCAGTGTAGGGGGTTGGGAGTACTTC
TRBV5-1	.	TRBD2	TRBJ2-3	CASSGLASSTDTQYF	TGCGCCAGCTCCGGACTAGCGTCGAGCACAGATACGCAGTATTTT
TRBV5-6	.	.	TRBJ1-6	CASSLGRGRFDSPLHF	TGTGCCAGCAGCTTGGGGCGGGGCCGTTTCGATTCACCCCTCCACTTT
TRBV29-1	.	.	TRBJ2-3	CSVEIRGTDTQYF	TGCAGCGTTGAGATTCGGGGCACAGATACGCAGTATTTT
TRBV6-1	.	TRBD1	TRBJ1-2	CASSPQGAGGYTF	TGTGCCAGCAGTCCTCAGGGGGCGGGAGGCTACACCTTC
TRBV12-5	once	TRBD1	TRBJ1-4	CASGERGTGSNEKLFF	TGTGCTAGTGGCGAGCGAGGGACAGGGTCTAATGAAAAACTGTTTTTT
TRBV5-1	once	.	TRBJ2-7	CASSVSTASYEQYF	TGCGCCAGCAGCGTGTCGACAGCCTCCTACGAGCAGTACTTC
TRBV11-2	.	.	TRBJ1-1	CASSLGHNTEAFF	TGTGCCAGCAGCTTAGGTCATAACACTGAAGCTTTCTTT
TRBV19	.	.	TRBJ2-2	CASSLGGANTGELFF	TGTGCCAGTAGTCTCGGCGGGGCGAACACCGGGGAGCTGTTTTTT
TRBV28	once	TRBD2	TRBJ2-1	CASLAGGYNEQFF	TGTGCCAGCCTAGCGGGAGGTTACAATGAGCAGTTCTTC
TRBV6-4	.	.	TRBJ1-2	CASSDPGVLKGGYTF	TGTGCCAGCAGTGACCCCGGAGTCCTGAAGGGGGGCTACACCTTC
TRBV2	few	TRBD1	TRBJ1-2	CANDRAYGYTF	TGTGCCAATGACAGGGCGTATGGCTACACCTTC
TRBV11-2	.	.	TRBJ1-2	CASSLEAGANYGYTF	TGTGCCAGCAGCTTAGAAGCAGGGGCCAACTATGGCTACACCTTC
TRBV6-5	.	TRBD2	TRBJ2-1	CASSYSKASGSGEQFF	TGTGCCAGCAGTTACTCGAAGGCTAGCGGGAGCGGTGAGCAGTTCTTC
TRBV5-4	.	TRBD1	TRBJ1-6	CASSQGQGTSPLHF	TGTGCCAGCAGCCAGGGACAGGGAACTTCACCCCTCCACTTT
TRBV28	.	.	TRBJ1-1	CASSPQGRTEAFF	TGTGCCAGCAGCCCGCAGGGGAGAACTGAAGCTTTCTTT
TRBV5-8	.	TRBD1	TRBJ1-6	CASSGYRGAWDSPLHF	TGTGCCAGCAGCGGATACAGGGGCGCTTGGGATTCACCCCTCCACTTT
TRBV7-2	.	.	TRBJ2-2	CASSPNFSRGHSGELFF	TGTGCCAGCAGCCCGAACTTCTCTAGGGGCCATAGCGGGGAGCTGTTTTTT
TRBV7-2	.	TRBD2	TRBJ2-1	CASSLPVLAVGNEQFF	TGTGCCAGCAGCCTCCCCGTTCTAGCGGTAGGCAATGAGCAGTTCTTC